This is a list of T cell receptor beta chains from one sample in a study of T cell responses to AZD1222 COVID-19 vaccine. Using immunoSEQ multiplex PCR, the repertoire was profiled, and TCRdb retains in-frame clones only, with some absent. Among fewer than 30,000 clones, roughly nine tenths were seen once, and the ten largest hold 6.5% to 10%. The sample was peripheral blood, taken 28 days after the second AZD1222 dose. The receptors come from an adult who received the AZD1222 COVID-19 vaccine. CDR3s include the opening cysteine and the closing phenylalanine or tryptophan. Fields, in order: V gene, J gene, CDR3 protein.

V: TRBV4-1
J: TRBJ2-1
CDR3: CASSLGQGEGNEQFF

V: TRBV12-3/TRBV12-4
J: TRBJ2-1
CDR3: CATGPSYNEQFF

V: TRBV20-1
J: TRBJ1-6
CDR3: CSASPTRVYNSPLHF

V: TRBV5-1
J: TRBJ2-7
CDR3: CASSSSQSEQYF

V: TRBV2
J: TRBJ1-1
CDR3: CASSGRSHRVRENTEAFF

V: TRBV7-3
J: TRBJ2-3
CDR3: CASSSADQDTQYF

V: TRBV27
J: TRBJ1-1
CDR3: CASIPRQGQTITEAFF

V: TRBV7-8
J: TRBJ2-7
CDR3: CASSPWGLSYEQYF

V: TRBV14
J: TRBJ2-7
CDR3: CASSHLSIVPYEQYF

V: TRBV9
J: TRBJ2-5
CDR3: CASGRLAGGGETQYF

V: TRBV2
J: TRBJ2-2
CDR3: CASSKGQGALTGELFF

V: TRBV29-1
J: TRBJ1-1
CDR3: CSVEGLGQKAFF

V: TRBV7-2
J: TRBJ1-5
CDR3: CASSFSGQNQPQHF

V: TRBV5-1
J: TRBJ2-6
CDR3: CASSEQGSANVLTF

V: TRBV28
J: TRBJ2-1
CDR3: CASSPPAGYFEQFF

V: TRBV29-1
J: TRBJ2-7
CDR3: CSVAPGQGGYEQYF

V: TRBV30
J: TRBJ1-5
CDR3: CAWSVGGSNQPQHF

V: TRBV9
J: TRBJ1-4
CDR3: CASSAPGTGAEKLFF

V: TRBV6-1
J: TRBJ1-5
CDR3: CASSEPVGGAHGQPQHF

V: TRBV19
J: TRBJ2-5
CDR3: CASSSAGEKTQYF

V: TRBV27
J: TRBJ1-1
CDR3: CASSLISYTEAFF

V: TRBV9
J: TRBJ2-2
CDR3: CASSAGQGANTGELFF

V: TRBV5-4
J: TRBJ1-2
CDR3: CASTPGGNYGYTF

V: TRBV28
J: TRBJ1-1
CDR3: CASSLRGQGGEAFF

V: TRBV7-2
J: TRBJ2-7
CDR3: CASSSNRARYEQYF

V: TRBV3-1/TRBV3-2
J: TRBJ2-3
CDR3: CASSQGQGSGRDTQYF

V: TRBV6-1
J: TRBJ1-2
CDR3: CASSEFRGAGYGYTF

V: TRBV10-3
J: TRBJ1-3
CDR3: CAIRPTGVNGNTIYF

V: TRBV5-1
J: TRBJ1-1
CDR3: CASSLPSMNTEAFF

V: TRBV12-3/TRBV12-4
J: TRBJ2-7
CDR3: CASSLMRTSEQYF

V: TRBV9
J: TRBJ2-1
CDR3: CASSVAGTSGYNEQFF

V: TRBV23-1
J: TRBJ1-1
CDR3: CASSQVDRGLTEAFF

V: TRBV20-1
J: TRBJ2-2
CDR3: CSASSPGNTGELFF

V: TRBV2
J: TRBJ1-6
CDR3: CASRQGGPLHF

V: TRBV18
J: TRBJ1-1
CDR3: CASSPVQSVPMNTEAFF

V: TRBV10-3
J: TRBJ1-4
CDR3: CAITPGAREKLFF

V: TRBV5-4
J: TRBJ1-5
CDR3: CASSLGGPDSNQPQHF

V: TRBV7-3
J: TRBJ2-2
CDR3: CASSPPSAGATGELFF

V: TRBV4-2
J: TRBJ2-4
CDR3: CASSQDQIAKNIQYF

V: TRBV28
J: TRBJ2-7
CDR3: CASSSGDGGYEQYF

V: TRBV7-8
J: TRBJ2-2
CDR3: CASSLAGASTGELFF

V: TRBV2
J: TRBJ2-1
CDR3: CASSELTSEQFF

V: TRBV5-5
J: TRBJ1-4
CDR3: CASHHGGREKLFF

V: TRBV28
J: TRBJ1-6
CDR3: CASSSSSYNSPLHF

V: TRBV28
J: TRBJ2-1
CDR3: CASSYNRRSYNEQFF

V: TRBV9
J: TRBJ2-5
CDR3: CASSVESGSQETQYF

V: TRBV6-1
J: TRBJ2-7
CDR3: CASSEAGLAGPSYEQYF

V: TRBV6-5
J: TRBJ2-7
CDR3: CASSYSGKGPAYEQYF

V: TRBV5-8
J: TRBJ2-1
CDR3: CASSGLAGGPGYNEQFF

V: TRBV3-1/TRBV3-2
J: TRBJ2-7
CDR3: CASSQEHPGLTDEQYF

V: TRBV7-2
J: TRBJ2-5
CDR3: CASSLTGGQETQYF